Below, 12 T cell receptor beta chains from the same sample are listed, as sequenced in a study of CD4 T cells in relation to SARS-CoV-2 and coronaviruses. The assay was immunoSEQ multiplex PCR, and TCRdb's table has in-frame clones only and misses some. The sample lists 20,000 to 25,000 clones; approximately 72% were seen once. Before the COVID-19 pandemic, during about 2011-2019, CD4+ T cells were taken from unexposed donors. CD4+ T cells were isolated from the cells after around eleven days of culture. Their cognate antigens are unknown. Input material: CD4+ T cells from PBMCs, cultured in vitro. The source of these receptors is a human donor in good health.

The chain carries TRBV6-4 and TRBJ2-5; D is possibly TRBD1 (5 bases). The length of the CDR3 is 14 residues. Germline CDR1 MRHNA, CDR2 SNTAGT. With 4 bases removed from V and 5 bases from J, the gap between germline ends came to 14 bases. The CDR3 loop reads CASSAHRLIETQYF. The DNA of the CDR3 is TGTGCCAGCAGTGCTCACAGGTTGATCGAGACCCAGTACTTC.

This clone has just a few counts. This sequence joins TRBV3-1 (or the pseudogene TRBV3-2) and TRBJ1-1, with a tentative D call TRBD1 (5 bases). Germline V lookup: CDR1 LGHDT, CDR2 YNNKEL (reference sequence). With 1 base removed from V and 8 bases from J, the gap between germline ends came to 17 bases. The CDR3 loop spans 15 amino acids. In nucleotides, the CDR3 is TGTGCCAGCAGCCAAGGACCCCCGGGACCAATCGAAGCTTTCTTT. Translation: CASSQGPPGPIEAFF.

This chain links TRBV15 with TRBJ1-2; 9 bases line up with TRBD1. The CDR3 runs to 15 residues. In germline, CDR1 is LNHNV, CDR2 YYDKDF (reference sequence). Trimming cost V 1 base and J 6 bases; bases outside gene matches: 6. Here the CDR3 reads CATSRAETGGNGYTF. CDR3 DNA: TGTGCCACCAGCAGAGCGGAGACAGGGGGGAATGGCTACACCTTC.

The chain combines TRBV19 with TRBJ1-3; D ambiguous. This CDR3 is 15 amino acids long. The V gene lost 4 bases and the J gene lost 0 bases, with 10 bases spanning the gap. The germline CDR1 and CDR2 sequences are LNHDA and SQIVND (reference sequence). This chain's CDR3 is CASSTQRYSGNTIYF. The CDR3, as DNA: TGTGCCAGTAGTACCCAACGTTACTCTGGAAACACCATATATTTT.

The chain carries TRBV7-2 and TRBJ2-1, with D perhaps TRBD1 (5 bases). V lost 5 bases and J lost 3, with 14 bases in between. The germline V gene has CDR1 SGHTA and CDR2 FQGNSA. This CDR3 contains 15 residues. The CDR3 sequence: CASSPQGSVYNEQFF. The DNA of the CDR3 is TGTGCCAGCAGCCCTCAGGGTTCGGTCTACAATGAGCAGTTCTTC.

The chain carries TRBV18 and TRBJ2-1; D is ambiguous. The germline V gene has CDR1 KGHSH and CDR2 LQKENI. This CDR3 is 12 amino acids long. The ends were cut back, 3 bases at V and 5 bases at J, with 5 bases in the middle. This CDR3 reads CASSPRNNEQFF. CDR3 DNA sequence: TGTGCCAGCTCACCGCGGAACAATGAGCAGTTCTTC.

The chain couples TRBV19 to TRBJ2-1; 8 bases are shared with TRBD1. CDR3 length: 11 amino acids. In germline, CDR1 is LNHDA, CDR2 SQIVND (reference sequence). V was clipped by 10 bases and J by 7 bases; unmatched bases: 3. Written as DNA, the CDR3 is TGTGCCACCGACAGGGGTAATGAGCAGTTCTTC. Its translation: CATDRGNEQFF. The full variable domain, its missing parts supplied by reference TRBV19 and TRBJ2-1, is DGGITQSPKYLFRKEGQNVTLSCEQNLNHDAMYWYRQDPGQGLRLIYYSQIVNDFQKGDIAEGYSVSREKKESFPLTVTSAQKNPTAFYLCATDRGNEQFFGPGTRLTVL.

The V and J genes are TRBV5-1 and TRBJ1-2; D is possibly TRBD1 (5 bases). Trimming pared 4 bases from V and 0 bases from J, leaving 10 bases between. This CDR3 has 14 amino acids. CDR1 is SGHRS, CDR2 YFSETQ, per germline. CDR3 sequence reads: CASSPQTANYGYTF. In nucleotides, the CDR3 is TGCGCCAGCAGCCCTCAGACAGCTAACTATGGCTACACCTTC.

V is TRBV7-2 and J is TRBJ1-6; D is uncertain. Deletions cut 5 bases from V and 5 bases from J, with 10 bases between. The CDR3 spans 14 residues. Germline V gene lookup returns CDR1 SGHTA and CDR2 FQGNSA. CDR3 in amino acids: CASSPQSNNSPLHF. The CDR3 nucleotides are TGTGCCAGCAGCCCCCAGTCAAATAATTCACCCCTCCACTTT. Filled out from reference TRBV7-2 and TRBJ1-6, the complete variable domain reads GAGVSQSPSNKVTEKGKDVELRCDPISGHTALYWYRQSLGQGLEFLIYFQGNSAPDKSGLPSDRFSAERTGGSVSTLTIQRTQQEDSAVYLCASSPQSNNSPLHFGNGTRLTVT.

The CDR3 nucleotides read TGTGCCTGGAGTGATACTGCGATCTCCTACGAGCAGTACTTC. The encoded protein is CAWSDTAISYEQYF. The chain joins TRBV30 to TRBJ2-7; D gene ambiguous. CDR1 is GTSNPN and CDR2 is SVGIG in the germline V gene (reference sequence). The V end was cut by 1 base, the J end by 0 bases, with 10 bases between. This CDR3 contains 14 residues. Based on the CDR3 plus reference TRBV30 and TRBJ2-7, the full variable domain is SQTIHQWPATLVQPVGSPLSLECTVEGTSNPNLYWYRQAAGRGLQLLFYSVGIGQISSEVPQNLSASRPQDRQFILSSKKLLLSDSGFYLCAWSDTAISYEQYFGPGTRLTVT.

This chain uses TRBV7-8 with TRBJ2-5; 8 bases align to TRBD1. Trimming at V came to 3 bases and at J to 5 bases, leaving 5 bases not matched to a gene. Germline loops: CDR1 SGHVS, CDR2 FQNEAQ. The CDR3 length is 14 residues. CDR3 loop: CASSFGQGPETQYF. CDR3 coding DNA: TGTGCCAGCAGCTTTGGACAGGGACCCGAGACCCAGTACTTC. The full variable domain, with the rest looked up from reference TRBV7-8 and TRBJ2-5, is GAGVSQSPRYKVAKRGQDVALRCDPISGHVSLFWYQQALGQGPEFLTYFQNEAQLDKSGLPSDRFFAERPEGSVSTLKIQRTQQEDSAVYLCASSFGQGPETQYFGPGTRLLVL.

This rearrangement joins TRBV4-3 to TRBJ2-3; D gene ambiguous. Germline CDR1 and CDR2: LGHNA and YSLEER. Trimming cost V 1 base and J 2 bases, with 19 bases left between them. CDR3 length: 18 amino acids. The CDR3 is CASSQGPKAPSATDTQYF. CDR3 nucleotide sequence: TGCGCCAGCAGCCAAGGCCCTAAGGCTCCCTCGGCCACAGATACGCAGTATTTT.